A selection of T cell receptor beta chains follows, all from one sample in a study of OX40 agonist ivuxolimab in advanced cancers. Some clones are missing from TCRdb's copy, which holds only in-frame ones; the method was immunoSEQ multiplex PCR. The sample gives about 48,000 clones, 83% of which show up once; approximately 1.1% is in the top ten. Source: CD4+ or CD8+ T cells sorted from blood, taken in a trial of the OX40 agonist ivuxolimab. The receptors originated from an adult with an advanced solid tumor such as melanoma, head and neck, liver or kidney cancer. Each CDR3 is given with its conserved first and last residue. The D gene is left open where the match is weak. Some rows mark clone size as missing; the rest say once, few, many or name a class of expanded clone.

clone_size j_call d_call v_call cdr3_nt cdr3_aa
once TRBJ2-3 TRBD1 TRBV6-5 TGTGCCAGCAGTTACGGGGACAGCTTCACAGATACGCAGTATTTT CASSYGDSFTDTQYF
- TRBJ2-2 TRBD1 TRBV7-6 TGTGCCAGCAGCCCTAACAGGGGGCGTACCGGGGAGCTGTTTTTT CASSPNRGRTGELFF
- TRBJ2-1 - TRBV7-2 TGTGCCAGCAGCCGACCAAGCGGGCCCGAGGGGAATGAGCAGTTCTTC CASSRPSGPEGNEQFF
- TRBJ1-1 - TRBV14 TGTGCCAGCAGCCATTGGTTCGAAGCTTTCTTT CASSHWFEAFF
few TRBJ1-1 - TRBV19 TGTGCCAGTAGTATAGTAGGGACGGCCGTCACTGAAGCTTTCTTT CASSIVGTAVTEAFF
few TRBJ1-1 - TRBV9 TGTGCCAGCAGTGCCGGGATCGAAGCTTTCTTT CASSAGIEAFF
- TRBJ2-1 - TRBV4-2 TGTGCCAGCAGCCATGGAACGACTAGCTCGGGGGCTGAGCAGTTCTTC CASSHGTTSSGAEQFF
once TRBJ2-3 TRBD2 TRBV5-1 TGCGCCAGCAGCAGGACTAGCGGGGCAGATACGCAGTATTTT CASSRTSGADTQYF
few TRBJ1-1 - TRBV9 TGTGCCAGCAGCGTAGTTAGGGACACTGAAGCTTTCTTT CASSVVRDTEAFF
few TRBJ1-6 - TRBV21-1 TGTGCCAGCAGCAAAGCTCGGAGGACAGGGGATATGGATAATTCACCCCTCCACTTT CASSKARRTGDMDNSPLHF
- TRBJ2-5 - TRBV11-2 TGTGCCAGCAGCTTAGATCACACCGCCGGGTGGGAGACCCAGTACTTC CASSLDHTAGWETQYF
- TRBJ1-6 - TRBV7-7 TGTGCTAGCTCTAGGTCCTTCGGGTCACCCCTCCACTTT CASSRSFGSPLHF
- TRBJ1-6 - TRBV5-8 TGTGCCAGCAGGAGGGGGAGCGGCTCCTATAATTCACCCCTCCACTTT CASRRGSGSYNSPLHF
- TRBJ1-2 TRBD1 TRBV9 TGTGCCAGCTCCAGAAGGGCAGGGGGAGACTATGGCTACACCTTC CASSRRAGGDYGYTF
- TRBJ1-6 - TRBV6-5 TGTGCCAGCAGTTACCGAGGAGGTAATTCACCCCTCCACTTT CASSYRGGNSPLHF
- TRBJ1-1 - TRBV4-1 TGCGCCAGCAGATTATCGGGATCCGAGGAAGCTTTCTTT CASRLSGSEEAFF
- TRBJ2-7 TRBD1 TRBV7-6 TGTGCCAGCAGCTTAGGGACAGGGTACCCCTACGAGCAGTACTTC CASSLGTGYPYEQYF
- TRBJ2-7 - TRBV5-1 TGCGCCAGCAGAACCGGGAACTACCCTTTGGCCTACGAGCAGTACTTC CASRTGNYPLAYEQYF
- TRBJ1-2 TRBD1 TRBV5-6 TGTGCCAGCAGCCACGCCGGGACAGTCATAGGCTACACCTTC CASSHAGTVIGYTF
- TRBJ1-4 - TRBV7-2 TGTGCCAGCAGCATAGGGGGTACTAATGAAAAACTGTTTTTT CASSIGGTNEKLFF
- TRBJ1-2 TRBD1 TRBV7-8 TGTGCCAGCAGCTTAGAGGGGGCTAAGGGCTATGGCTACACCTTC CASSLEGAKGYGYTF
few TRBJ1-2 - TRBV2 TGTGCCAGCAGCCGGGAAGGCTATGGCTACACCTTC CASSREGYGYTF
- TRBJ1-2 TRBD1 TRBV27 TGTGCCAGCAAAGCCCGACAGGGCTATGGCTACACCTTC CASKARQGYGYTF
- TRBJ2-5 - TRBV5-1 TGCGCCAGCAGCCTCTCTCTCCCGGAAGAGACCCAGTACTTC CASSLSLPEETQYF
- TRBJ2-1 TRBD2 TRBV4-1 TGCGCCAGCAGCCTAGGACTAGCGGGGATGAATGAGCAGTTCTTC CASSLGLAGMNEQFF
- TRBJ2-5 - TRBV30 TGTGCCTGGAGTGTAAACAGGGAGACCCAGTACTTC CAWSVNRETQYF
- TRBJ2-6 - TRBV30 TGTGCCTGGGGGATATACTCTGGGGCCAACGTCCTGACTTTC CAWGIYSGANVLTF
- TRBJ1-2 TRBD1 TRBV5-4 TGTGCCAGCAGCCGAAGGAGGACAGGGCAAAACTATGGCTACACCTTC CASSRRRTGQNYGYTF
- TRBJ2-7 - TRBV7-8 TGTGCCAGCAGCTTGCCTGGGGCCATCCACGAGCAGTACTTC CASSLPGAIHEQYF
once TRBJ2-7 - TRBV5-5 TGTGCCAGCAGCCCCGAGACAGGCTCCTACGAGCAGTACTTC CASSPETGSYEQYF
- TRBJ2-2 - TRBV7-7 TGTGCTAGCAGCTTAGCGCGAGGGGAAAACACCGGGGAGCTGTTTTTT CASSLARGENTGELFF
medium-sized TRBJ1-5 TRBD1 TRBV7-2 TGTGCCAGCAGCCTAGGGACAGATCAGCCCCAGCATTTT CASSLGTDQPQHF
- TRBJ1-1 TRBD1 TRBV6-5 TGTGCCAGCCTTTACAGGGGTCCCGCCCGCGAAGCTTTCTTT CASLYRGPAREAFF
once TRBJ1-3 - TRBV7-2 TGTGCCAGCAGCTCAAATCCGAGACAGGCGAGCTCTGGAAACACCATATATTTT CASSSNPRQASSGNTIYF
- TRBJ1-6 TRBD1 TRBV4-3 TGCGCCAGCAGCCGTCAGGGGGATAATTCACCCCTCCACTTT CASSRQGDNSPLHF
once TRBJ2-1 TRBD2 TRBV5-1 TGCGCCAGCAGCTTACATAGCGGGGTCTACAATGAGCAGTTCTTC CASSLHSGVYNEQFF
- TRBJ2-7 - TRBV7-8 TGTGCCAGCAGCTTAGCTTACCGGGAGGGGACAGACTTAAAGCAGTACTTC CASSLAYREGTDLKQYF